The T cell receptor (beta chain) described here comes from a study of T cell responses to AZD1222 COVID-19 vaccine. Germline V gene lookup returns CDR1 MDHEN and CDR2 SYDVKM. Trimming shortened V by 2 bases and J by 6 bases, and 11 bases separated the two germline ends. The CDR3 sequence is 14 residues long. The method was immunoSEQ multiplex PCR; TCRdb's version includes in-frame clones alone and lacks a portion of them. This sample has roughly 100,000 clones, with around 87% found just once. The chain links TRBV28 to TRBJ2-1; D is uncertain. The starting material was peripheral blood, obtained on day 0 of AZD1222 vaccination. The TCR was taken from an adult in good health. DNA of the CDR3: TGTGCCAGCAGTTTACCGTTGGGCGGCAATGAGCAGTTCTTC. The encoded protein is CASSLPLGGNEQFF. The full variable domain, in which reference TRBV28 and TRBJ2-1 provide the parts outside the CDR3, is DVKVTQSSRYLVKRTGEKVFLECVQDMDHENMFWYRQDPGLGLRLIYFSYDVKMKEKGDIPEGYSVSREKKERFSLILESASTNQTSMYLCASSLPLGGNEQFFGPGTRLTVL.